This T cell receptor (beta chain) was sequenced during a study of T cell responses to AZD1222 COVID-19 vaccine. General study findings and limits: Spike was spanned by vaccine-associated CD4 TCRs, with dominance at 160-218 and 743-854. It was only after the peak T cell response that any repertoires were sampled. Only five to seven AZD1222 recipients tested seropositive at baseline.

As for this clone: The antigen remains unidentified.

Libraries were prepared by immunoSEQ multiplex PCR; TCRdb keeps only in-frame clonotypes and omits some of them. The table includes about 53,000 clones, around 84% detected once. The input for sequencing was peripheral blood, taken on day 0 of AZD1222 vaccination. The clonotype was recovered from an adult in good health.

CDR3 DNA: TGTGCCAGTAGTGACAGGCTAGGGGCTGAAGCTTTCTTT. This codes for CASSDRLGAEAFF. The chain has TRBV19 and TRBJ1-1, with D possibly being TRBD1 (6 bases). CDR1 is LNHDA and CDR2 is SQIVND in the germline V gene (reference sequence). Trimming took 5 bases from V and 6 from J, leaving 13 bases between them. There are 13 residues in the CDR3.